A selection of T cell receptor beta chains follows, all from one sample in a study of cytomegalovirus exposure and HLA in healthy donors. Assay: immunoSEQ multiplex PCR; the TCRdb copy retains only in-frame clones and omits some. This sample has some 260,000 clones, with about 90% found just once. Material for sequencing was PBMCs. All receptors derive from a man between 18 and 29 years old in good health and CMV-seropositive. Both conserved end residues are part of each CDR3. D genes are given only for firm matches. Where a row states a size, it is once, few, many or the class of an expanded clone; other rows omit it.

d_gene: NA; abundance: NA; j_gene: TRBJ2-2; v_gene: TRBV4-3; CDR3aa: CASSQASARANTGELFF; CDR3nt: TGCGCCAGCAGCCAAGCGTCAGCTAGAGCGAACACCGGGGAGCTGTTTTTT
d_gene: TRBD2; abundance: once; j_gene: TRBJ2-5; v_gene: TRBV5-8; CDR3aa: CASSHDRLAGAETQYF; CDR3nt: TGTGCCAGCAGCCATGACAGACTAGCGGGAGCAGAGACCCAGTACTTC
d_gene: NA; abundance: NA; j_gene: TRBJ1-4; v_gene: TRBV30; CDR3aa: CAWSVQLNEKLFF; CDR3nt: TGTGCCTGGAGTGTACAGCTTAATGAAAAACTGTTTTTT
d_gene: NA; abundance: NA; j_gene: TRBJ2-7; v_gene: TRBV19; CDR3aa: CASSMGGPWSSYEQYF; CDR3nt: TGTGCCAGTAGTATGGGGGGACCTTGGAGCTCCTACGAGCAGTACTTC
d_gene: NA; abundance: NA; j_gene: TRBJ2-7; v_gene: TRBV7-6; CDR3aa: CASSLGGTEYEQYF; CDR3nt: TGTGCCAGCAGCTTAGGAGGGACGGAATACGAGCAGTACTTC
d_gene: NA; abundance: few; j_gene: TRBJ2-7; v_gene: TRBV6-1; CDR3aa: CASRPVGRSPYEQYF; CDR3nt: TGTGCCAGCAGACCTGTCGGAAGGTCCCCCTACGAGCAGTACTTC
d_gene: NA; abundance: NA; j_gene: TRBJ1-1; v_gene: TRBV30; CDR3aa: CAWSVGGNTEAFF; CDR3nt: TGTGCCTGGAGTGTCGGGGGTAACACTGAAGCTTTCTTT
d_gene: TRBD2; abundance: few; j_gene: TRBJ2-1; v_gene: TRBV5-1; CDR3aa: CASSLGGTTYNEQFF; CDR3nt: TGCGCCAGCAGCTTGGGGGGGACTACCTACAATGAGCAGTTCTTC
d_gene: NA; abundance: NA; j_gene: TRBJ1-1; v_gene: TRBV29-1; CDR3aa: CSVISFTEAFF; CDR3nt: TGCAGCGTTATCAGTTTCACTGAAGCTTTCTTT
d_gene: NA; abundance: NA; j_gene: TRBJ2-7; v_gene: TRBV7-4; CDR3aa: CASSPGVAHEQYF; CDR3nt: TGTGCCAGCAGCCCCGGCGTAGCGCACGAGCAGTACTTC
d_gene: NA; abundance: NA; j_gene: TRBJ2-3; v_gene: TRBV7-2; CDR3aa: CASSLGTGRDTQYF; CDR3nt: TGTGCCAGCAGCTTAGGGACTGGGAGGGATACGCAGTATTTT
d_gene: NA; abundance: NA; j_gene: TRBJ2-6; v_gene: TRBV18; CDR3aa: CASSRLDGRAGANVLTF; CDR3nt: TGTGCCAGCTCACGACTGGACGGAAGGGCTGGGGCCAACGTCCTGACTTTC
d_gene: NA; abundance: NA; j_gene: TRBJ2-3; v_gene: TRBV6-1; CDR3aa: CASSAPGVTDTQYF; CDR3nt: TGTGCCAGCAGTGCTCCAGGGGTTACAGATACGCAGTATTTT
d_gene: NA; abundance: NA; j_gene: TRBJ2-7; v_gene: TRBV5-5; CDR3aa: CASSGGVVQYF; CDR3nt: TGTGCCAGCAGCGGAGGGGTGGTGCAGTACTTC
d_gene: NA; abundance: NA; j_gene: TRBJ2-1; v_gene: TRBV5-1; CDR3aa: CARPVGGDYSYNEQFF; CDR3nt: TGCGCCAGACCCGTAGGGGGAGATTACTCCTACAATGAGCAGTTCTTC
d_gene: TRBD1; abundance: NA; j_gene: TRBJ1-1; v_gene: TRBV27; CDR3aa: CASIPWTGSWGNTEAFF; CDR3nt: TGTGCCAGCATCCCTTGGACAGGGTCGTGGGGAAACACTGAAGCTTTCTTT
d_gene: TRBD2; abundance: NA; j_gene: TRBJ2-7; v_gene: TRBV7-2; CDR3aa: CASSLARGGSRYEQYF; CDR3nt: TGTGCCAGCAGCTTAGCGAGAGGCGGGAGTAGGTACGAGCAGTACTTC
d_gene: TRBD1; abundance: once; j_gene: TRBJ1-2; v_gene: TRBV5-1; CDR3aa: CASSLSTGGGYGYTF; CDR3nt: TGCGCCAGCAGCTTATCGACAGGGGGCGGTTATGGCTACACCTTC
d_gene: NA; abundance: once; j_gene: TRBJ2-7; v_gene: TRBV7-2; CDR3aa: CASSFRDTRSYEQYF; CDR3nt: TGTGCCAGCAGCTTCAGGGATACCAGGTCCTACGAGCAGTACTTC
d_gene: TRBD2; abundance: NA; j_gene: TRBJ2-7; v_gene: TRBV10-3; CDR3aa: CAISEASGINEQYF; CDR3nt: TGTGCCATCAGTGAGGCTAGCGGGATAAACGAGCAGTACTTC
d_gene: TRBD1; abundance: NA; j_gene: TRBJ1-1; v_gene: TRBV29-1; CDR3aa: CSVALDGTGNTEAFF; CDR3nt: TGCAGCGTTGCCCTGGATGGGACAGGGAACACTGAAGCTTTCTTT
d_gene: TRBD2; abundance: NA; j_gene: TRBJ2-1; v_gene: TRBV7-2; CDR3aa: CASSYLSGRASGEQFF; CDR3nt: TGTGCCAGCAGTTATCTTAGCGGGAGGGCCTCCGGCGAGCAGTTCTTC
d_gene: NA; abundance: NA; j_gene: TRBJ1-5; v_gene: TRBV2; CDR3aa: CASSGDSNQPQHF; CDR3nt: TGTGCCAGCAGTGGGGACAGCAATCAGCCCCAGCATTTT
d_gene: NA; abundance: NA; j_gene: TRBJ1-5; v_gene: TRBV6-6; CDR3aa: CASSYGSNQPQHF; CDR3nt: TGTGCCAGCAGTTACGGTAGCAATCAGCCCCAGCATTTT
d_gene: NA; abundance: NA; j_gene: TRBJ2-3; v_gene: TRBV5-1; CDR3aa: CASSLETDTQYF; CDR3nt: TGCGCCAGCAGCTTGGAGACAGATACGCAGTATTTT
d_gene: TRBD2; abundance: NA; j_gene: TRBJ2-3; v_gene: TRBV7-2; CDR3aa: CASSLDFGRTDTQYF; CDR3nt: TGTGCCAGCAGCTTAGATTTCGGGAGGACAGATACGCAGTATTTT
d_gene: TRBD1; abundance: NA; j_gene: TRBJ2-7; v_gene: TRBV27; CDR3aa: CASSLRYTGGHEQYF; CDR3nt: TGTGCCAGCAGTTTAAGGTATACAGGGGGCCACGAGCAGTACTTC